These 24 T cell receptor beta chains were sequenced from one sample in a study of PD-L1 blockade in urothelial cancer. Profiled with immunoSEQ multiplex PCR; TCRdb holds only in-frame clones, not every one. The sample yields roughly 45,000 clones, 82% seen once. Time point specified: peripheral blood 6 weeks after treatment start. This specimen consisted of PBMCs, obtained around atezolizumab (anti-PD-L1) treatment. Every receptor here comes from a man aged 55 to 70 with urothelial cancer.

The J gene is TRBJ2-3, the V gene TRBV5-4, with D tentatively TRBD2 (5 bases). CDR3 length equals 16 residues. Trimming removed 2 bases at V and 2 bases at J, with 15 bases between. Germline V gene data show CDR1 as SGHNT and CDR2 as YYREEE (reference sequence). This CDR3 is CASSLGRLENTDTQYF. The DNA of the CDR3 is TGTGCCAGCAGCTTAGGGAGACTGGAAAACACAGATACGCAGTATTTT.

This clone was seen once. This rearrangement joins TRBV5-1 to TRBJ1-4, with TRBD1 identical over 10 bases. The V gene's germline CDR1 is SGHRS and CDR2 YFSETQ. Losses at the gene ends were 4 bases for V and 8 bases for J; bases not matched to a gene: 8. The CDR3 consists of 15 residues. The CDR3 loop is CASSPGQGEGEKLFF. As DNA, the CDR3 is TGCGCCAGCAGCCCAGGACAGGGGGAAGGGGAAAAACTGTTTTTT.

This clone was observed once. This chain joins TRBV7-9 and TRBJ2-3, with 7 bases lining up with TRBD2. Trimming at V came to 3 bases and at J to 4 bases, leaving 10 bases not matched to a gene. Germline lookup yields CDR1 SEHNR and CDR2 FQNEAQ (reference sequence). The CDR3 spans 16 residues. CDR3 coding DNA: TGTGCCAGCAGCTTTACCGGGGCGGGAGTCCCAGATACGCAGTATTTT. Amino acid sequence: CASSFTGAGVPDTQYF.

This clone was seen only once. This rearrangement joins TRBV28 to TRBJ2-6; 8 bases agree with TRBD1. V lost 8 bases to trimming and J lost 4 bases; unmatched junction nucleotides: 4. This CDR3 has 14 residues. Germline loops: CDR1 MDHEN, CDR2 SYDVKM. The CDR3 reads CASQGAEGANVLTF. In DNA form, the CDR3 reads TGTGCCAGCCAGGGGGCGGAAGGGGCCAACGTCCTGACTTTC.

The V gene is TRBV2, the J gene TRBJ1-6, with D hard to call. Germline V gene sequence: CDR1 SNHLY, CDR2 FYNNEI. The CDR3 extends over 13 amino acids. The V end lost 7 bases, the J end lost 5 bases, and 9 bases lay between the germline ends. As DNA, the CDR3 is TGTGCCAGCACCCCCGCTAATAATTCACCCCTCCACTTT. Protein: CASTPANNSPLHF.

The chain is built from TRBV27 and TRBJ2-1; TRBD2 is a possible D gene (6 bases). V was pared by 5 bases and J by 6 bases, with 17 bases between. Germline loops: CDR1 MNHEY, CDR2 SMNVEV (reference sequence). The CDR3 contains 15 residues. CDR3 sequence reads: CASSTTSTVVNEQFF. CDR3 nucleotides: TGTGCCAGCAGTACGACTAGTACAGTTGTCAATGAGCAGTTCTTC.

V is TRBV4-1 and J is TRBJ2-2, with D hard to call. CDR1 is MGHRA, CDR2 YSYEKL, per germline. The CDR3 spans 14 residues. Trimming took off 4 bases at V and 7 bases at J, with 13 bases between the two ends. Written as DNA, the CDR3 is TGCGCCAGCAGCCCTCAGGAAGACGGCGGGGAGCTGTTTTTT. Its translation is CASSPQEDGGELFF.

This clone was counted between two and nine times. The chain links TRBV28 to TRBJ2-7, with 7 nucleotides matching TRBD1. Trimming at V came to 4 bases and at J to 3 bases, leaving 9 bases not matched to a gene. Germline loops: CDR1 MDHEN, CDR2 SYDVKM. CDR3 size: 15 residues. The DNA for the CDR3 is TGTGCCAGCAGTTCAACAGGGGTTAGGTACTACGAGCAGTACTTC. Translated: CASSSTGVRYYEQYF.

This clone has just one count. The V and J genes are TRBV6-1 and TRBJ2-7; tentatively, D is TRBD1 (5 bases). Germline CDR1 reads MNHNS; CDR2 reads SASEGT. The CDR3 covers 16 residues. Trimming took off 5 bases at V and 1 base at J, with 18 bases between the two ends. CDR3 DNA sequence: TGTGCCAGCAGTCAAGACAGTTTCGCCCCTTCCTACGAGCAGTACTTC. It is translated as CASSQDSFAPSYEQYF.

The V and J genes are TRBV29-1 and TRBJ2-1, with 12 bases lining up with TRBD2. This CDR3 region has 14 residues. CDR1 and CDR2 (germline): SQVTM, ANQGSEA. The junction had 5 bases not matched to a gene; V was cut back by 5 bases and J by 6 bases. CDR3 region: CSVRTSGTLNEQFF. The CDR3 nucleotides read TGCAGCGTTAGGACTAGCGGGACCCTCAATGAGCAGTTCTTC.

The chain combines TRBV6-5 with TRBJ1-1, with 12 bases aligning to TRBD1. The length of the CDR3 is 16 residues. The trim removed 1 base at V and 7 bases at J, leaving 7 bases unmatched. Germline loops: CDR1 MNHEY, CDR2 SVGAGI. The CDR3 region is CASSYYAGTGGGEAFF. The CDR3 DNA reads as TGTGCCAGCAGTTACTACGCCGGGACAGGGGGCGGTGAAGCTTTCTTT.

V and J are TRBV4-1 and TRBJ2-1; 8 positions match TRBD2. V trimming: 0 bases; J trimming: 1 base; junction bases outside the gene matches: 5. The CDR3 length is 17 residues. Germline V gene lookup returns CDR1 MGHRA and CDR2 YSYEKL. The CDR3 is CASSQEEASGSYNEQFF. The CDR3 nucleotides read TGCGCCAGCAGCCAAGAAGAAGCTAGCGGGTCCTACAATGAGCAGTTCTTC.

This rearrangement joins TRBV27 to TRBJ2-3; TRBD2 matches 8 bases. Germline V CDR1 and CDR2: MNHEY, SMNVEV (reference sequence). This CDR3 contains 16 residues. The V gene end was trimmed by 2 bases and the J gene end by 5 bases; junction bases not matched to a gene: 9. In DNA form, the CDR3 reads TGTGCCAGCAGTTTAATCGCGGGGGGAGTCGGAGATACGCAGTATTTT. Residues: CASSLIAGGVGDTQYF.

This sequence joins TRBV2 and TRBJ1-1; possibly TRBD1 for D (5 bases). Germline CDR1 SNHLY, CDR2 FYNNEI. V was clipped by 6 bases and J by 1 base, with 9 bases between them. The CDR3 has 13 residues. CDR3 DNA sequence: TGTGCCAGCAGCGCCAGGGAGAACACTGAAGCTTTCTTT. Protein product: CASSARENTEAFF.

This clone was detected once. CDR3 region: CASSTQGFTETQYF. The CDR3, as DNA: TGTGCCAGTAGTACACAGGGATTTACGGAGACCCAGTACTTC. The rearrangement joins TRBV19 to TRBJ2-5; TRBD1 might be the D (6 bases). V dropped 4 bases and J dropped 5 bases, with 14 bases sitting between them. CDR3 length equals 14 residues. Germline V gene data show CDR1 as LNHDA and CDR2 as SQIVND (reference sequence).

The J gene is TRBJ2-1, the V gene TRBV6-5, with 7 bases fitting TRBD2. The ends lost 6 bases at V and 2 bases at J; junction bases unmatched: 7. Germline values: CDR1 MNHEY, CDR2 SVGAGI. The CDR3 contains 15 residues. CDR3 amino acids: CASRIASGPYNEQFF. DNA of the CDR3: TGTGCCAGCAGAATTGCTAGCGGACCCTACAATGAGCAGTTCTTC.

Here the CDR3 DNA reads TGCGCCAGCAGAATGGAGCTCAACACTGAAGCTTTCTTT. Its translation: CASRMELNTEAFF. This chain uses TRBV5-1 with TRBJ1-1; no clear D. This CDR3 comprises 13 residues. CDR1 is SGHRS, CDR2 YFSETQ, per germline. Trimming shortened V by 5 bases and J by 2 bases, and 10 bases separated the two germline ends.

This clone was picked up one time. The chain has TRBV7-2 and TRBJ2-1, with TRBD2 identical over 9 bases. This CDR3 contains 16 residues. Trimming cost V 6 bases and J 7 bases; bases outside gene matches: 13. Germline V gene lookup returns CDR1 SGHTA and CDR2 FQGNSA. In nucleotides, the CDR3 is TGTGCCAGCAGAGTCTGGAGCCCTAGCGGGGCGAATGAGCAGTTCTTC. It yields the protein CASRVWSPSGANEQFF.

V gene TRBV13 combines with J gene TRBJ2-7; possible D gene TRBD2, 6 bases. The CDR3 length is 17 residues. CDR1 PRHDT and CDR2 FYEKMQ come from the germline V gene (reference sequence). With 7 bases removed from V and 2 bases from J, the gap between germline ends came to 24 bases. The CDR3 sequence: CASKSGGKSGLAYEQYF. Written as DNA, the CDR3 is TGTGCCAGCAAATCAGGCGGTAAAAGCGGGCTGGCCTACGAGCAGTACTTC.

The CDR3 coding sequence is TGCAGCGCGCGGGTCTTCAATAGGGACAGAAAAGGGAAATACACTGAAGCTTTCTTT. Amino acids: CSARVFNRDRKGKYTEAFF. The chain links TRBV29-1 to TRBJ1-1; 7 bases match TRBD1. This CDR3 spans 19 amino acids. V dropped 7 bases and J dropped 3; count of bases not matched to a gene: 26. Germline V gives CDR1 SQVTM, CDR2 ANQGSEA.

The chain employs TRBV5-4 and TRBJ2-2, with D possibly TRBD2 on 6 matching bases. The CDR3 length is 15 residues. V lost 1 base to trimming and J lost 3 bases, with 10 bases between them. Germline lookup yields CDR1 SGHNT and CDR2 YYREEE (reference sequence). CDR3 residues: CASSLRLVDTGELFF. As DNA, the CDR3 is TGTGCCAGCAGCTTGCGACTAGTGGACACCGGGGAGCTGTTTTTT.

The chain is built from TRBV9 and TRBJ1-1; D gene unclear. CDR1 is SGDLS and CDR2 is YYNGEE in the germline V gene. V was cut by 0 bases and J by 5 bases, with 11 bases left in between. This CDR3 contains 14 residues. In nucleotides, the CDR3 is TGTGCCAGCAGCGTAGGCGGGCCGGGGACTGAAGCTTTCTTT. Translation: CASSVGGPGTEAFF.

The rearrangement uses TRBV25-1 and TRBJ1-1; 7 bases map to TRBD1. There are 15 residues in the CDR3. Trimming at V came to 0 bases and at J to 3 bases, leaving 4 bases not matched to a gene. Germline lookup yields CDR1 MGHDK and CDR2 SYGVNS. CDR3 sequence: CASSEYRTGHTEAFF. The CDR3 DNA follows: TGTGCCAGCAGTGAATACAGGACAGGCCACACTGAAGCTTTCTTT.

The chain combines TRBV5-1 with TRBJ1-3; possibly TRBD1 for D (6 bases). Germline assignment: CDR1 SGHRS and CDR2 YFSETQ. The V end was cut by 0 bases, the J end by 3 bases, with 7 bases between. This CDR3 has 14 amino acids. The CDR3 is CASSLGQVGNTIYF. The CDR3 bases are TGCGCCAGCAGCTTGGGACAGGTTGGAAACACCATATATTTT.